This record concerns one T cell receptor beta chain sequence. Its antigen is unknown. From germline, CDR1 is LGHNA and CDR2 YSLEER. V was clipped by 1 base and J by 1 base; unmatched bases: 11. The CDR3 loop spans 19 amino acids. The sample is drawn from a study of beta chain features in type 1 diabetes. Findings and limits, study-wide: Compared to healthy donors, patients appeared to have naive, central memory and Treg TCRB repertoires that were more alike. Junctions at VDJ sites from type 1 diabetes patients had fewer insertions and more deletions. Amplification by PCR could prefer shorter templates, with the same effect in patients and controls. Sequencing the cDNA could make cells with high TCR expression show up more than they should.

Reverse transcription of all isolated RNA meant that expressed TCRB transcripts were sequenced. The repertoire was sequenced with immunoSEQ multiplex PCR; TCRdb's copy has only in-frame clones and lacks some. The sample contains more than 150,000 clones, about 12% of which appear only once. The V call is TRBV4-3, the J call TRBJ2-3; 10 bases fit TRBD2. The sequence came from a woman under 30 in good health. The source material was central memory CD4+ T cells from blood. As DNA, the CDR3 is TGCGCCAGCAGCCAAGGGTACAGCGGGAGGGCCTACGGCACAGATACGCAGTATTTT. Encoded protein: CASSQGYSGRAYGTDTQYF.